This TCR beta chain is from a study of blood T cell repertoires in COVID-19. About the research overall: Acute-phase and convalescent COVID-19 samples originated in the United States, Italy and Spain. In each case, the material was cDNA or gDNA derived from T cells, B-cell-depleted T cells, or PBMCs.

Per the study methods: Nucleated cell number was recorded as an estimate derived from reference gene primer amplification. Clones were sequenced by immunoSEQ multiplex PCR, and TCRdb holds only the in-frame ones, with some missing. D and trimming were read from the DNA, whereas the V and J calls and clone size are those reported in that table. The sample carries 150,000 to 200,000 clones, 70% to 90% recorded once. Trimming left V 10 bases short and J 0 bases short, with 13 bases between. This CDR3 is 15 amino acids long. The germline gives CDR1 LNHDA, CDR2 SQIVND (reference sequence). The chain recombines TRBV19 with TRBJ1-6, with D perhaps matching TRBD1 (5 bases). The TCR sequence derives from a human donor in a cohort sampled during active COVID-19. Input material: peripheral blood. CDR3 coding DNA: TGTGCCACCAAGATAGACAGCTCCTATAATTCACCCCTCCACTTT. This sequence encodes CATKIDSSYNSPLHF.